This entry lists 24 T cell receptor beta chains sequenced from one sample in a study of graft-versus-host responses after intestinal transplantation (dated by TCRdb to the early 2020s). The library was produced with the immunoSEQ multiplex PCR assay. TCRdb re-hosts the immuneACCESS table, in-frame sequences only. Its copies lack some clones; in the studies checked, an unresolved V gene accounts for under half of them, and the cause for the rest is not known. The sample table shows about 83,000 clones, and 85% to 90% are seen once. Approximately 0.34% of the sample rests with the top ten. The sample's time point label, in plain terms: cells obtained before transplantation from donor or recipient. Their antigen targets remain unknown. Sample: unstimulated CD4+ T cells sorted from spleen or lymph node cells, taken before intestinal transplant. These TCRs come from a human donor who received an intestinal transplant.

In its sample, this clone was seen once. This chain joins TRBV12-2 and TRBJ2-1; no check of the table's D call, TRBD2, against the DNA was made. TRBV12-2 corresponds to a pseudogene. CDR3 length: 15 residues. Here the CDR3 DNA reads TGTGCAAGTCGCTTAGCGGGACTAGCGGGTTCTGAGCAGTTCTTC. It specifies CASRLAGLAGSEQFF.

V usage is TRBV28 and J usage is TRBJ1-2; no clear D. V was cut by 6 bases and J by 2 bases, with 7 bases left in between. Looked up from germline, CDR1 is MDHEN and CDR2 is SYDVKM. This CDR3 is built from 12 residues. The CDR3 DNA is TGTGCCAGCAGGAGCGGGAACTATGGCTACACCTTC. This encodes CASRSGNYGYTF.

The chain combines TRBV5-6 with TRBJ2-5, with 9 bases fitting TRBD2. Germline trimming cut 0 bases from V and 1 base from J; bases unmatched to any gene: 4. There are 16 residues in the CDR3. CDR1 and CDR2 (germline): SGHDT, YYEEEE. The chain's CDR3 is CASSLGPSGAQETQYF. As DNA, the CDR3 is TGTGCCAGCAGCTTGGGTCCTAGCGGGGCCCAAGAGACCCAGTACTTC.

The V and J genes are TRBV13 and TRBJ2-3; D may be TRBD2 (5 bases). Germline V lookup: CDR1 PRHDT, CDR2 FYEKMQ (reference sequence). The ends were cut back, 5 bases at V and 4 bases at J, with 10 bases in the middle. The CDR3 loop spans 13 amino acids. The CDR3 region is CASSTSGADTQYF. CDR3 nucleotides: TGTGCCAGCAGCACTAGTGGCGCAGATACGCAGTATTTT.

The chain links TRBV19 to TRBJ2-1; TRBD1 matches 7 bases. In germline, CDR1 is LNHDA, CDR2 SQIVND (reference sequence). This CDR3 is 15 amino acids long. V trimming: 5 bases; J trimming: 0 bases; junction bases outside the gene matches: 4. Here the CDR3 DNA reads TGTGCCAGTAGTGTCCGGGACAGCTCCTACAATGAGCAGTTCTTC. The encoded protein is CASSVRDSSYNEQFF.

The chain joins TRBV7-8 to TRBJ1-2; TRBD1 is a possible D gene (5 bases). The CDR3 has 15 amino acids. Germline values: CDR1 SGHVS, CDR2 FQNEAQ. The ends were cut back, 0 bases at V and 5 bases at J, with 13 bases in the middle. The CDR3 DNA reads as TGTGCCAGCAGCTTAGCGGCGGGGGTTAGGTATGGCTACACCTTC. This gives the protein CASSLAAGVRYGYTF.

V and J are TRBV4-1 and TRBJ2-3; D unresolved. This CDR3 has 14 amino acids. CDR1 and CDR2 from the germline V gene are MGHRA and YSYEKL. V was cut by 5 bases and J by 0 bases, with 9 bases left in between. The CDR3 here is CASSVLSSTDTQYF. In DNA, the CDR3 is TGCGCCAGCAGCGTACTTTCTAGCACAGATACGCAGTATTTT.

The rearrangement joins TRBV2 to TRBJ2-5; 7 positions match TRBD2. The CDR3 extends over 15 amino acids. Losses at the gene ends were 8 bases for V and 5 bases for J; bases not matched to a gene: 14. Germline V CDR1 and CDR2: SNHLY, FYNNEI. The CDR3 loop reads CASPREGQGIETQYF. CDR3 coding DNA: TGTGCCAGCCCTAGGGAGGGGCAGGGCATTGAGACCCAGTACTTC.

The chain combines TRBV6-5 with TRBJ2-3; D may be TRBD2 (5 bases). Trimming cost V 4 bases and J 7 bases, with 21 bases left between them. The CDR3 extends over 16 amino acids. The V gene's germline CDR1 is MNHEY and CDR2 SVGAGI. CDR3 protein: CASSFSQVGGYHTQYF. The CDR3 DNA follows: TGTGCCAGCAGTTTCTCGCAAGTCGGCGGGTACCATACGCAGTATTTT.

CDR3 loop: CASRPGTRASGTEAFF. The CDR3 region has the DNA TGCGCCAGCAGGCCCGGGACAAGGGCGAGTGGAACTGAAGCTTTCTTT. V usage is TRBV5-1 and J usage is TRBJ1-1, with D possibly being TRBD1 (6 bases). The CDR3 contains 16 residues. Germline assignment: CDR1 SGHRS and CDR2 YFSETQ. V was cut by 5 bases and J by 5 bases, with 22 bases left in between.

The V call is TRBV11-2, the J call TRBJ2-7; 7 bases align to TRBD1. Germline assignment: CDR1 SGHAT and CDR2 FQNNGV. The CDR3 extends over 14 amino acids. Unmatched junction bases numbered 5, after V lost 4 bases and J lost 2 bases. CDR3 coding DNA: TGTGCCAGCAGCTGGGCCGGGACAGCCTACGAGCAGTACTTC. Its translation: CASSWAGTAYEQYF.

This chain links TRBV6-1 with TRBJ1-2; D is unresolved. Germline CDR1 reads MNHNS; CDR2 reads SASEGT. V was clipped by 8 bases and J by 8 bases, with 9 bases between them. There are 10 residues in the CDR3. The CDR3 sequence is CASGTGGYTF. In nucleotides, the CDR3 is TGTGCCAGCGGAACGGGAGGCTACACCTTC.

This sequence joins TRBV30 and TRBJ2-3; TRBD2 matches 11 bases. Germline assignment: CDR1 GTSNPN and CDR2 SVGIG (reference sequence). The CDR3 runs to 14 residues. V was pared by 6 bases and J by 8 bases, with 10 bases of the junction left unmatched. The CDR3 DNA follows: TGTGCCTGTACGACTAGCGGGGTCCCCCTTACGCAGTATTTT. Its translation is CACTTSGVPLTQYF.

This chain links TRBV5-1 with TRBJ2-2; D is perhaps TRBD2 (6 bases). Germline values: CDR1 SGHRS, CDR2 YFSETQ. This CDR3 has 15 amino acids. V lost 0 bases to trimming and J lost 5 bases, with 11 bases between them. The CDR3 DNA follows: TGCGCCAGCAGCTTGGCGCGGGGACGAACCGGGGAGCTGTTTTTT. This gives the protein CASSLARGRTGELFF.

This chain uses TRBV27 with TRBJ1-5; D call uncertain. Per germline, CDR1 MNHEY and CDR2 SMNVEV (reference sequence). CDR3 length: 14 amino acids. Deletions cut 0 bases from V and 4 bases from J, with 7 bases between. The chain's CDR3 is CASSLSGRNQPQHF. Written as DNA, the CDR3 is TGTGCCAGCAGTTTATCGGGCAGAAATCAGCCCCAGCATTTT.

The J gene is TRBJ2-7, the V gene TRBV2, with 7 bases identical to TRBD2. Germline loops: CDR1 SNHLY, CDR2 FYNNEI. V lost 7 bases and J lost 5; bases outside the gene matches: 5. The CDR3 totals 12 residues. CDR3 region: CASTGLDDEQYF. The CDR3 DNA reads as TGTGCCAGCACCGGACTAGACGACGAGCAGTACTTC.

This chain connects TRBV10-1 to TRBJ2-3; the D gene is possibly TRBD2 (5 bases). Per the germline V gene, CDR1 is WNHNN and CDR2 is SYGVQD (reference sequence). V lost 0 bases, J lost 1 base, and 11 bases lay in between. This CDR3 has 16 residues. The CDR3 coding sequence is TGCGCCAGCAGTGAGTCTGGAGGATTAGGCACAGATACGCAGTATTTT. This gives the protein CASSESGGLGTDTQYF.

V is TRBV18 and J is TRBJ1-4; D uncertain. Germline V gives CDR1 KGHSH, CDR2 LQKENI. Trimming pared 4 bases from V and 1 base from J, leaving 4 bases between. The CDR3 length is 13 residues. The CDR3 DNA sequence: TGTGCCAGCTCACGTCGAACTAATGAAAAACTGTTTTTT. This gives the protein CASSRRTNEKLFF.

The chain links TRBV7-9 to TRBJ2-7; D possibly corresponds to TRBD1 (6 bases). Germline values: CDR1 SEHNR, CDR2 FQNEAQ (reference sequence). V lost 1 base, J lost 3 bases, and 16 bases lay in between. There are 16 residues in the CDR3. Here the CDR3 DNA reads TGTGCCAGCAGCTTAGTACGACAGGCCTCCGTCTACGAGCAGTACTTC. It translates to CASSLVRQASVYEQYF. The entire variable domain, with the rest obtained from reference TRBV7-9 and TRBJ2-7, is as follows: DTGVSQNPRHKITKRGQNVTFRCDPISEHNRLYWYRQTLGQGPEFLTYFQNEAQLEKSRLLSDRFSAERPKGSFSTLEIQRTEQGDSAMYLCASSLVRQASVYEQYFGPGTRLTVT.

This rearrangement joins TRBV25-1 to TRBJ2-5; 7 bases agree with TRBD1. The CDR3 has 13 residues. Looked up from germline, CDR1 is MGHDK and CDR2 is SYGVNS. The junction had 9 bases not matched to a gene; V was cut back by 5 bases and J by 9 bases. CDR3 coding DNA: TGTGCCAGCAGTTGGCAGGGGGATATGGCCCAGTACTTC. Amino acid sequence: CASSWQGDMAQYF.

This rearrangement joins TRBV10-3 to TRBJ2-7, with D possibly matching TRBD1 (6 bases). Germline values: CDR1 ENHRY, CDR2 SYGVKD. This CDR3 region has 12 residues. Deletions cut 8 bases from V and 4 bases from J, with 12 bases between. The CDR3 sequence: CAIGGHPYEQYF. The CDR3 region has the DNA TGTGCCATCGGGGGACATCCTTACGAGCAGTACTTC.

The rearrangement uses TRBV28 and TRBJ1-4, with 7 bases fitting TRBD1. The CDR3 covers 12 residues. The germline V gene has CDR1 MDHEN and CDR2 SYDVKM. The V segment lost 8 bases and the J segment 8 bases; nucleotides outside the gene matches: 5. The CDR3 loop is CASRQGGEKLFF. The CDR3 DNA is TGTGCCAGCCGCCAGGGGGGAGAAAAACTGTTTTTT. Full variable domain (outside the CDR3, taken from reference TRBV28 and TRBJ1-4): DVKVTQSSRYLVKRTGEKVFLECVQDMDHENMFWYRQDPGLGLRLIYFSYDVKMKEKGDIPEGYSVSREKKERFSLILESASTNQTSMYLCASRQGGEKLFFGSGTQLSVL.

V and J are TRBV5-4 and TRBJ2-5, with TRBD2 identical over 7 bases. Germline trimming cut 0 bases from V and 4 bases from J; bases unmatched to any gene: 6. The germline V gene has CDR1 SGHNT and CDR2 YYREEE (reference sequence). This CDR3 has 15 residues. CDR3 loop: CASSLEPGRVETQYF. The DNA of the CDR3 is TGTGCCAGCAGCTTGGAGCCAGGGAGGGTAGAGACCCAGTACTTC.

The V call is TRBV7-9, the J call TRBJ1-1, with TRBD1 matching 10 bases. The CDR3 extends over 13 amino acids. Germline V gene data show CDR1 as SEHNR and CDR2 as FQNEAQ (reference sequence). V shed 8 bases, J shed 2 bases, and the junction held 2 bases outside the gene matches. Here the CDR3 reads CASGQGGNTEAFF. The CDR3 DNA reads TGTGCCAGCGGACAGGGGGGTAACACTGAAGCTTTCTTT.